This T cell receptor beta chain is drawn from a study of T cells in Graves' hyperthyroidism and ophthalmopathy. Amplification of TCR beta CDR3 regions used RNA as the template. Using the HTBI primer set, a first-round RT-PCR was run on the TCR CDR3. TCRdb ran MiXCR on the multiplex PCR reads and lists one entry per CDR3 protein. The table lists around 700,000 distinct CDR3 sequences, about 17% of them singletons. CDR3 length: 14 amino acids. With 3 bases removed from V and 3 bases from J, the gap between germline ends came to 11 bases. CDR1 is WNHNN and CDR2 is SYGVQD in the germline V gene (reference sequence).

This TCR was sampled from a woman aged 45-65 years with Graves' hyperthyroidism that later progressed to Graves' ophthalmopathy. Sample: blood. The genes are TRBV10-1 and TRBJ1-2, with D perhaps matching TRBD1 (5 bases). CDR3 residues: CASSESGTDYGYTF. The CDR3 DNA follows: TGCGCCAGCAGTGAATCCGGGACGGACTATGGCTACACCTTC.